This TCR beta chain emerged from a study of glioma-infiltrating T cells. Overall study results and limits: Tissue and blood shared very few CDR3 sequences. Tissue-blood divergence was below expectation in non-neoplastic patients, above in gliomas.

Amplification of TCR alpha and beta CDR3 regions from RNA used iRepertoire nested multiplex PCR. One-step reverse transcription and amplification started from approximately 100-400 ng of tissue mRNA or PBMC total RNA. One entry per CDR3 protein, called by TCRdb with MiXCR from the multiplex PCR reads. The sample carries fewer than 200,000 distinct CDR3 sequences, 32% recorded once. This clonotype has a count of ten or more. No antigen is known for it. CDR3 size: 15 residues. V lost 3 bases, J lost 0 bases, and 12 bases lay in between. Germline values: CDR1 DFQATT, CDR2 SNEGSKA (reference sequence). The source of this sequence is a human donor with low-grade glioma or glioblastoma, undergoing nonglioma brain surgery, or in good health (not recorded which). The source material was glioma tissue, nonneoplastic brain tissue, or PBMCs (not recorded which). The chain recombines TRBV20-1 with TRBJ1-3, with no clear D. The CDR3: CSAREGGSSGNTIYF. CDR3 nucleotide sequence: TGCAGTGCTAGGGAGGGAGGGAGCTCTGGAAACACCATATATTTT.